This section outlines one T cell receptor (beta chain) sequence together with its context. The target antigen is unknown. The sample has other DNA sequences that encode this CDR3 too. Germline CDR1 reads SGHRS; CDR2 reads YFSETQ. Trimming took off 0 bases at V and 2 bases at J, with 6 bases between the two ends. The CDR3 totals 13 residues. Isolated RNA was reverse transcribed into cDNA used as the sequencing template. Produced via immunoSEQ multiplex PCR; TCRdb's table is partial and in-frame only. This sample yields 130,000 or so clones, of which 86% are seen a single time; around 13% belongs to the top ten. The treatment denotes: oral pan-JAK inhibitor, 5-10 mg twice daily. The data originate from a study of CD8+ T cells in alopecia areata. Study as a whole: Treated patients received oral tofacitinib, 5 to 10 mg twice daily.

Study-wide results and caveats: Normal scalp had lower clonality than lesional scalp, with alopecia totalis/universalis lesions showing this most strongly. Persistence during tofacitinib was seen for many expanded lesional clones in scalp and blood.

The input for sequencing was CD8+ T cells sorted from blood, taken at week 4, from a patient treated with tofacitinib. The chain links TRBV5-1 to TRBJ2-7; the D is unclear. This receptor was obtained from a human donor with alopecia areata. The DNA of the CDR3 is TGCGCCAGCAGCTTGGAGGCGGCCTACGAGCAGTACTTC. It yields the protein CASSLEAAYEQYF.